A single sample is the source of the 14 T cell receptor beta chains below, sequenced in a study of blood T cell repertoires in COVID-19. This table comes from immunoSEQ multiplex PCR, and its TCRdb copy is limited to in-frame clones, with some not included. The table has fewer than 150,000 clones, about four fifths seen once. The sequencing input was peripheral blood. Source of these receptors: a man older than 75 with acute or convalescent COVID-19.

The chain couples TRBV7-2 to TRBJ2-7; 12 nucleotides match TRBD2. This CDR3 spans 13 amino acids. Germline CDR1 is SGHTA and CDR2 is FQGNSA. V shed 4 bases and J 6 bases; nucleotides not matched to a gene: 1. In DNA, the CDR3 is TGTGCCAGCAGCTGGACTAGCGGGGTCGAGCAGTACTTC. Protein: CASSWTSGVEQYF.

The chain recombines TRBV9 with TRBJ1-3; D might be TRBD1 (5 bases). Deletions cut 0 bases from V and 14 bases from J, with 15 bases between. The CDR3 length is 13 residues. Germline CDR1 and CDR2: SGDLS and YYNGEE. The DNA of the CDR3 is TGTGCCAGCAGCGTAGCGATTGGGGGGTCCTTATATTTT. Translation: CASSVAIGGSLYF.

The CDR3 DNA reads as TGCGCCAGCAGCCAAGATAGGGGGAGCTCCTACGAGCAGTACTTC. Amino acids: CASSQDRGSSYEQYF. V and J are TRBV4-1 and TRBJ2-7, with D maybe TRBD1 (6 bases). Trimming cost V 0 bases and J 0 bases, with 9 bases left between them. Per the germline V gene, CDR1 is MGHRA and CDR2 is YSYEKL. CDR3 length: 15 residues.

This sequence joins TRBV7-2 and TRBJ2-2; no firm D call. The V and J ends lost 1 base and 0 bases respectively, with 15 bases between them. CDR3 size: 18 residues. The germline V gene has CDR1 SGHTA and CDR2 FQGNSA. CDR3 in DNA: TGTGCCAGCAGCTTAGTCCCCTTAGGCAGCGCGAACACCGGGGAGCTGTTTTTT. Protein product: CASSLVPLGSANTGELFF.

CDR3 bases: TGTGCCAGCAGCTTAGCCCTAGCGGGGGCAGATACGCAGTATTTT. Translation: CASSLALAGADTQYF. The chain combines TRBV7-9 with TRBJ2-3; 10 nucleotides agree with TRBD2. Trimming removed 0 bases from V and 4 bases from J; junction bases left unmatched: 1. Germline V lookup: CDR1 SEHNR, CDR2 FQNEAQ (reference sequence). The CDR3 loop spans 15 amino acids.

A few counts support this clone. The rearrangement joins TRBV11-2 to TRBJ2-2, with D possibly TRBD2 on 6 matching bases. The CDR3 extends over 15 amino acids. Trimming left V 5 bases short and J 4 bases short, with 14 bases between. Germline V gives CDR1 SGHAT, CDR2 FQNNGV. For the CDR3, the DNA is TGTGCCAGCAGCCTCTATGGGACTGCCACCGGGGAGCTGTTTTTT. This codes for CASSLYGTATGELFF.

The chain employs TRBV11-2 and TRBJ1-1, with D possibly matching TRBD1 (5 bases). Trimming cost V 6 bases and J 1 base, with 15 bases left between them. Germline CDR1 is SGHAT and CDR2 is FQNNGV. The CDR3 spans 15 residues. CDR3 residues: CASRNSGTGNTEAFF. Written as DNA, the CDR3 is TGTGCCAGCAGAAATTCAGGGACTGGGAACACTGAAGCTTTCTTT.

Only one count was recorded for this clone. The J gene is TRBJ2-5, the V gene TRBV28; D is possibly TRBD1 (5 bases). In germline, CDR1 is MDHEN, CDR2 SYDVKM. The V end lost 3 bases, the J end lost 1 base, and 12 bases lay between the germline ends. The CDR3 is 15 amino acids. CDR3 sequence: CASSFVGRSQETQYF. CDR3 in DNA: TGTGCCAGCAGTTTTGTGGGGCGTTCCCAAGAGACCCAGTACTTC.

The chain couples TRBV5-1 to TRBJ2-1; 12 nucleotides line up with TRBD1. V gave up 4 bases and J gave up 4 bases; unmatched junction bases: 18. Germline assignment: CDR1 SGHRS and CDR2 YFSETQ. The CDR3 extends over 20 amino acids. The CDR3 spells CASSHVGQGALQDRYNEQFF. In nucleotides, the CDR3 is TGCGCCAGCAGCCACGTGGGACAGGGGGCCCTACAGGATCGGTACAATGAGCAGTTCTTC.

CDR3 DNA: TGTGCCAGCAGTTCCCGGGACAGGGACCGGAGGGAGCAGTACTTC. Its translation: CASSSRDRDRREQYF. The rearrangement links TRBV6-5 to TRBJ2-7; 9 positions agree with TRBD1. Germline lookup yields CDR1 MNHEY and CDR2 SVGAGI. V was clipped by 4 bases and J by 7 bases; unmatched bases: 11. The CDR3 contains 15 residues.

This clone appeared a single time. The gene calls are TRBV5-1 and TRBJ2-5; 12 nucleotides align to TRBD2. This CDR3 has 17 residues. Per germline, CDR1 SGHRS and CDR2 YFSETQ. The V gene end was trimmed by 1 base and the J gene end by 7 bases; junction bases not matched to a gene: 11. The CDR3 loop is CASSLRLAGAREGTQYF. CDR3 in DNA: TGCGCCAGCAGCTTGAGACTAGCGGGGGCCCGTGAGGGGACCCAGTACTTC. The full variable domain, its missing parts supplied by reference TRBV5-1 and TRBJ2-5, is KAGVTQTPRYLIKTRGQQVTLSCSPISGHRSVSWYQQTPGQGLQFLFEYFSETQRNKGNFPGRFSGRQFSNSRSEMNVSTLELGDSALYLCASSLRLAGAREGTQYFGPGTRLLVL.

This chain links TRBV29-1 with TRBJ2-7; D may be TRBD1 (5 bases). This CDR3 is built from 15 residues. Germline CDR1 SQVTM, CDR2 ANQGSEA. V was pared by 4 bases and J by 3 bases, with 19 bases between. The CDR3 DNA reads TGCAGCGTTGCCTATGGGCCAGGGTATATCTACGAGCAGTACTTC. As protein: CSVAYGPGYIYEQYF.

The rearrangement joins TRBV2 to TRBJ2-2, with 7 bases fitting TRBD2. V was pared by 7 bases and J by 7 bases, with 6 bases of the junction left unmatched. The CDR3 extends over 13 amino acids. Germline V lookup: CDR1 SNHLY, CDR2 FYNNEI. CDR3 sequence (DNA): TGTGCCAGCACCGGGACTAACGGCGGGGAGCTGTTTTTT. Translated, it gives CASTGTNGGELFF.

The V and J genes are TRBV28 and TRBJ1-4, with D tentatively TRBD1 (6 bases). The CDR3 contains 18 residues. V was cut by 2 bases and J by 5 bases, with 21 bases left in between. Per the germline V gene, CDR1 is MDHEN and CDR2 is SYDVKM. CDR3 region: CASSLRRTGGHLNEKLFF. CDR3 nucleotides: TGTGCCAGCAGTTTACGTCGAACGGGGGGACACCTAAATGAAAAACTGTTTTTT.